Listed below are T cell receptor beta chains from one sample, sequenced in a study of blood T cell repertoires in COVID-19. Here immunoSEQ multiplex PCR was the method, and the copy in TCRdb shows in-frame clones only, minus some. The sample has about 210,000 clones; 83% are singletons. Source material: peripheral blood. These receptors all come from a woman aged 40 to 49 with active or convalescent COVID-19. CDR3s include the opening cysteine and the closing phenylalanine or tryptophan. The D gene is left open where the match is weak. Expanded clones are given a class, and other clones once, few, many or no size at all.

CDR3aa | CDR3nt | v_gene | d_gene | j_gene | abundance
CASSVGLGGAEAFF | TGTGCCAGCAGTGTGGGACTGGGGGGAGCTGAAGCTTTCTTT | TRBV2 | . | TRBJ1-1 | .
CASSARDRYSGNTIYF | TGTGCCAGCAGCGCACGGGACAGATACTCTGGAAACACCATATATTTT | TRBV9 | TRBD1 | TRBJ1-3 | .
CASSQDVGQRLF | TGTGCCAGCAGCCAAGATGTGGGCCAAAGGCTCTTC | TRBV3-1/TRBV3-2 | . | TRBJ2-1 | once
CASSQDLGQGIYGYTF | TGTGCCAGCAGCCAAGATCTTGGGCAGGGGATCTATGGCTACACCTTC | TRBV3-1/TRBV3-2 | . | TRBJ1-2 | .
CASSFRTSGSYNEQFF | TGTGCCAGCAGCTTCCGGACTAGCGGGAGCTACAATGAGCAGTTCTTC | TRBV11-3 | TRBD2 | TRBJ2-1 | .
CASGDRVPYNEQFF | TGTGCCAGCGGGGACAGGGTACCGTACAATGAGCAGTTCTTC | TRBV3-1/TRBV3-2 | TRBD1 | TRBJ2-1 | .
CASSLEGQGTTGNTIYF | TGTGCCAGCAGCTTAGAAGGACAGGGAACTACTGGAAACACCATATATTTT | TRBV7-6 | TRBD1 | TRBJ1-3 | once
CASSLAITGGAEQYF | TGTGCCAGCAGCTTAGCTATCACAGGGGGCGCCGAGCAGTACTTC | TRBV7-2 | TRBD1 | TRBJ2-7 | .
CASNVGTGGDYGYTF | TGTGCCAGCAACGTAGGGACAGGCGGGGATTATGGCTACACCTTC | TRBV7-9 | TRBD1 | TRBJ1-2 | .
CASTPTGVISPPKDTQYF | TGTGCCAGCACCCCGACAGGGGTCATTTCCCCCCCGAAAGATACGCAGTATTTT | TRBV7-9 | TRBD1 | TRBJ2-3 | .
CASQFSGRGNSPLHF | TGTGCCTCTCAATTCAGCGGGAGGGGGAATTCACCCCTCCACTTT | TRBV30 | . | TRBJ1-6 | .
CASTLGLAGKYTGELFF | TGTGCCAGCACCCTTGGGCTAGCGGGAAAGTACACCGGGGAGCTGTTTTTT | TRBV7-8 | TRBD2 | TRBJ2-2 | .
CASSQGGGLATETQYF | TGTGCCAGCAGCCAAGGGGGTGGACTAGCCACAGAGACCCAGTACTTC | TRBV14 | TRBD2 | TRBJ2-5 | few
CASSQDSPGVAGGRNEQFF | TGCGCCAGCAGCCAAGACTCCCCTGGCGTAGCGGGGGGGAGGAATGAGCAGTTCTTC | TRBV4-3 | TRBD2 | TRBJ2-1 | .
CASSLGQVKETQYF | TGCGCCAGCAGCTTGGGGCAGGTTAAAGAGACCCAGTACTTC | TRBV5-1 | . | TRBJ2-5 | .
CATGGESSYNEQFF | TGTGCTACGGGGGGGGAGAGCTCCTACAATGAGCAGTTCTTC | TRBV3-1/TRBV3-2 | TRBD2 | TRBJ2-1 | once
CASSELEDEKLFF | TGTGCCAGCAGTGAACTTGAGGATGAAAAACTGTTTTTT | TRBV2 | . | TRBJ1-4 | few
CASSFLLAGGPDTQYF | TGTGCCAGCAGTTTTCTCCTAGCGGGAGGGCCAGATACGCAGTATTTT | TRBV28 | TRBD2 | TRBJ2-3 | .
CASSPGVAAYEQYF | TGTGCCAGCTCACCAGGGGTAGCGGCCTACGAGCAGTACTTC | TRBV18 | . | TRBJ2-7 | .
CASSKQGANTEAFF | TGTGCCAGCAGCAAACAGGGGGCTAATACTGAAGCTTTCTTT | TRBV7-8 | TRBD1 | TRBJ1-1 | .
CASSPQGSNYGYTF | TGTGCCAGCAGTCCACAGGGGTCTAACTATGGCTACACCTTC | TRBV27 | TRBD1 | TRBJ1-2 | .
CASSLSLDSGYTF | TGTGCCAGCAGTTTGAGTTTGGACAGTGGCTACACCTTC | TRBV6-6 | . | TRBJ1-2 | .
CASQLDSSSYNEQFF | TGCGCCAGCCAATTGGACAGTAGCTCCTACAATGAGCAGTTCTTC | TRBV5-1 | . | TRBJ2-1 | .
CASSSSGGAGSEQFF | TGTGCCAGCAGCTCTAGCGGGGGGGCCGGCTCTGAGCAGTTCTTC | TRBV7-8 | TRBD2 | TRBJ2-1 | .
CASSLWGGDNTEAFF | TGTGCCAGCAGCTTGTGGGGCGGGGATAACACTGAAGCTTTCTTT | TRBV11-3 | . | TRBJ1-1 | .
CASSLDRSNQPQHF | TGTGCCAGCAGTTTAGACAGGAGCAATCAGCCCCAGCATTTT | TRBV6-2/TRBV6-3 | . | TRBJ1-5 | few
CASSQDRRQGRNTEAFF | TGTGCCAGCAGCCAAGATAGGAGACAGGGCAGGAACACTGAAGCTTTCTTT | TRBV14 | TRBD1 | TRBJ1-1 | once
CASRSRRGSNQPQHF | TGTGCCAGCAGGTCACGTAGGGGTAGCAATCAGCCCCAGCATTTT | TRBV6-5 | . | TRBJ1-5 | .
CASSQVQGNLSPLHF | TGCGCCAGCAGCCAAGTACAGGGGAACCTATCACCCCTCCACTTT | TRBV4-1 | TRBD1 | TRBJ1-6 | .
CASSLGTGGNTEAFF | TGTGCCAGCAGCTTAGGGACAGGGGGGAACACTGAAGCTTTCTTT | TRBV7-8 | TRBD1 | TRBJ1-1 | once
CAISETSGGAHEQFF | TGTGCCATCAGTGAGACTAGCGGGGGGGCCCATGAGCAGTTCTTC | TRBV10-3 | TRBD2 | TRBJ2-1 | .
CASTTGGNSGNTIYF | TGTGCCAGCACGACTGGGGGCAACTCTGGAAACACCATATATTTT | TRBV28 | . | TRBJ1-3 | .
CASSQPGEEQYF | TGTGCCAGCAGCCAACCCGGGGAAGAGCAGTACTTC | TRBV3-1/TRBV3-2 | . | TRBJ2-7 | once
CASSIGGGLATYEQYF | TGTGCCAGTAGTATAGGGGGAGGACTAGCGACCTACGAGCAGTACTTC | TRBV19 | TRBD2 | TRBJ2-7 | .
CASSASESVDTQYF | TGTGCCAGCAGCGCCTCGGAGTCGGTAGATACGCAGTATTTT | TRBV7-9 | . | TRBJ2-3 | .
CASRTGDTGELFF | TGTGCCAGCAGGACGGGAGACACCGGGGAGCTGTTTTTT | TRBV6-5 | . | TRBJ2-2 | .
CSLGLEYGYTF | TGCAGTCTCGGCTTGGAGTATGGCTACACCTTC | TRBV20-1 | . | TRBJ1-2 | .
CASSMDRGAGTDTQYF | TGTGCCAGTAGTATGGACAGGGGCGCTGGGACAGATACGCAGTATTTT | TRBV19 | TRBD1 | TRBJ2-3 | .
CATHPGGEPYGYTF | TGTGCCACCCACCCCGGGGGTGAGCCTTATGGCTACACCTTC | TRBV7-2 | . | TRBJ1-2 | .
CASTESGDRIYGYTF | TGTGCCAGCACCGAATCCGGGGACAGGATCTATGGCTACACCTTC | TRBV6-5 | TRBD1 | TRBJ1-2 | .
CASSTRPGAPNYGYTF | TGCGCCAGCAGCACCCGTCCCGGAGCCCCTAACTATGGCTACACCTTC | TRBV5-1 | . | TRBJ1-2 | .
CASSEARGPQETQYF | TGTGCCAGCAGTGAAGCCCGGGGTCCCCAAGAGACCCAGTACTTC | TRBV6-1 | . | TRBJ2-5 | .
CASGPIYEQYF | TGTGCCAGCGGGCCCATCTACGAGCAGTACTTC | TRBV11-3 | . | TRBJ2-7 | .
CASSQEPGEEKLFF | TGCGCCAGCAGCCAAGAACCAGGGGAGGAAAAACTGTTTTTT | TRBV4-3 | . | TRBJ1-4 | few
CAISEPGGKSSYEQYF | TGTGCCATCAGTGAACCAGGGGGCAAAAGCTCCTACGAGCAGTACTTC | TRBV10-3 | TRBD1 | TRBJ2-7 | .
CASSLSGEEAQYF | TGTGCCAGCAGTTTATCAGGGGAAGAGGCCCAGTACTTC | TRBV12-3/TRBV12-4 | . | TRBJ2-5 | .
CASSSRGTGQAGYTF | TGTGCCAGCAGCTCACGAGGGACAGGGCAAGCTGGCTACACCTTC | TRBV7-3 | TRBD1 | TRBJ1-2 | once
CASSLHKGESSYNEQFF | TGTGCCAGCAGCCTCCATAAAGGGGAAAGCTCCTACAATGAGCAGTTCTTC | TRBV4-2 | . | TRBJ2-1 | once
CASSHGLAGGTDTQYF | TGTGCCAGCAGCCACGGACTAGCGGGGGGCACAGATACGCAGTATTTT | TRBV7-3 | TRBD2 | TRBJ2-3 | .
CATSDFGQAQETQYF | TGTGCCACCAGTGATTTTGGACAGGCCCAAGAGACCCAGTACTTC | TRBV24-1 | TRBD1 | TRBJ2-5 | .
CASRRQPMNTEAFF | TGCGCCAGCAGGCGACAGCCCATGAACACTGAAGCTTTCTTT | TRBV4-1 | . | TRBJ1-1 | .
CASQDTASHYEQYF | TGCGCCAGCCAGGACACCGCGAGCCACTACGAGCAGTACTTC | TRBV10-2 | . | TRBJ2-7 | .
CASSPGVGNEKLFF | TGCGCCAGCAGCCCAGGGGTGGGAAATGAAAAACTGTTTTTT | TRBV4-3 | . | TRBJ1-4 | .
CASSSWTASSGNTIYF | TGTGCCAGCAGCTCCTGGACAGCCAGCTCTGGAAACACCATATATTTT | TRBV5-6 | . | TRBJ1-3 | .
CASRRLADSYEQYF | TGTGCCAGCAGAAGACTAGCGGACTCCTACGAGCAGTACTTC | TRBV6-5 | TRBD2 | TRBJ2-7 | .